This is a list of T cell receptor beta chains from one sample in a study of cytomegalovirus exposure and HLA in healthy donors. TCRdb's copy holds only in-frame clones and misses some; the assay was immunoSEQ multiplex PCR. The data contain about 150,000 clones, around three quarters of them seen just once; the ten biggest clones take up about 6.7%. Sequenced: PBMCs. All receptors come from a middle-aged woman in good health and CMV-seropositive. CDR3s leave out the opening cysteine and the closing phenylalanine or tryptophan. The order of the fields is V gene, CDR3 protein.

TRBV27 ASSNRGGQPQH
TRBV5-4 ASSLNTEQNTEAF
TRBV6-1 ASSGPGLGTGELF
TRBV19 ASSAPGRALDYGHT
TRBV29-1 SVGDRGQETQY
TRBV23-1 ASSHLGTALSSSYNSPLH
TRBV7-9 ASSLVPGPQH
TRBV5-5 ASSLGSSNQPQH
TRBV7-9 ASSRTGLEQY
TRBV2 ASSPRAGEQY
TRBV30 AWAGGVNTEAF
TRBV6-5 ASSWGQVQGASPLH
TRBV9 ASSVAPTGDYGYT
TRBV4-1 ASSQETSWYEQY
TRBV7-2 ASSLVGTVRERTQY
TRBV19 ASSPQGATNEKLF
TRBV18 ASSPPGGDTQY
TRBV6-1 ASSESGGMETQY
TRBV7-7 ASSSYSGGTGELF
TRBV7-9 ASSLFQDTEAF
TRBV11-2 ASSSQSRGEQY
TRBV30 ACRTPNSTDTQY
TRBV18 ASSPVRVNEQF
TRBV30 AWGQGADTEAF
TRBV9 ASSNQAGGPRETQY
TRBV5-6 ASSLAQRGGNTGELF
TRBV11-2 ASSLGGSNADTQY
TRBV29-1 SVMRSTDTQY
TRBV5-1 ASSLSGDTIY
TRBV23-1 ASIGEYPEQY
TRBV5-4 ASSPPGLSTDTQY
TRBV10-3 AIKAGASGGSYEQY
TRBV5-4 ASSLARQGYDNEQF
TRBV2 ASSSGGGAFGELF
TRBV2 ASSGRGDLTGSYNEQF
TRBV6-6 ASKTRSGQGDEKLF
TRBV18 ASSLRTELNTEAF
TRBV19 ASMDSRGTSYEQY
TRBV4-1 ASATQAYNQPQH
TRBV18 ASSPTGGEKLF
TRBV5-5 ASSSYRDGETQY
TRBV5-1 ASSSTGPRTDTQY
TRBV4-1 ASRTGTGTYEQY